This TCR beta chain was documented in a study of T cells after yellow fever vaccination. Findings of the study overall: Clonotype sharing between CD4 and CD8 compartments was small.

Per germline, CDR1 SGDLS and CDR2 YYNGEE. The ends were cut back, 1 base at V and 4 bases at J, with 8 bases in the middle. This CDR3 has 13 residues. Researchers made TCR cDNA using 5'RACE template switching, and this step added a universal primer site and UMIs. TCRdb fed the 5' RACE reads into MiXCR, producing one record per CDR3 protein. The sample holds fewer than 650,000 distinct CDR3 sequences; just over 20% are singletons and the top ten take approximately 15%. Notes on this clonotype: The antigen is not known.

The sample was PBMCs, taken roughly 20 days after the first yellow fever vaccination. The origin of this receptor is a man between 18 and 29 years old who received the YFV17D yellow fever vaccine. The V call is TRBV9, the J call TRBJ1-2; D is undetermined. In nucleotides, the CDR3 is TGTGCCAGCAGCGTACTTGGGAGCTATGGCTACACCTTC. This gives the protein CASSVLGSYGYTF. Full variable domain (rest looked up from reference TRBV9 and TRBJ1-2): DSGVTQTPKHLITATGQRVTLRCSPRSGDLSVYWYQQSLDQGLQFLIQYYNGEERAKGNILERFSAQQFPDLHSELNLSSLELGDSALYFCASSVLGSYGYTFGSGTRLTVV.